This T cell receptor (beta chain) was identified in a study of shared clonotypes between healthy human individuals. Overall study results and limits: Rarefaction indicated that sorted-subset sequencing remained incomplete although depth was large.

The table came from immunoSEQ multiplex PCR; TCRdb's copy has only in-frame clones and leaves some out. The sample contains over a million clones, 78% of which appear only once. The CDR3 is made up of 15 amino acids. From germline, CDR1 is SGHTA and CDR2 FQGTGA. Germline trimming cut 5 bases from V and 4 bases from J; bases unmatched to any gene: 5. With regard to this clone: Its antigen is unidentified.

Sequenced input: memory CD4+ T cells from PBMCs. Subset described: CD45RA-negative fraction. This clonotype originated in a man aged 18 to 30 in good health. Some clones in this sample may be carry-over from other donors' samples. The chain carries TRBV7-3 and TRBJ2-1; TRBD2 matches at 10 bases. Here the CDR3 reads CASSLGTSAYNEQFF. CDR3 sequence (DNA): TGTGCCAGCAGCCTCGGGACTAGCGCTTACAATGAGCAGTTCTTC.